Listed below are T cell receptor beta chains from one sample, sequenced in a study of CD4 T cells in relation to SARS-CoV-2 and coronaviruses. These receptors' antigens are unknown. Libraries were prepared by immunoSEQ multiplex PCR; TCRdb keeps only in-frame clonotypes and omits some of them. The sample contains about 31,000 clones, about 76% of which appear only once. Source material: memory CD4+ T cells from PBMCs, cultured in vitro. The origin of the receptors is an adult with COVID-19. Each CDR3 is given with its conserved first and last residue. The D gene is left open where the match is weak. Size values are once, few and many counts, or a class for expanded clones, and some rows have none.

>.|.|TRBJ2-5|TRBV2
TGTGCCAGCAGAGACCAATCTAGTTCCGGGGAGACCCAGTACTTC
CASRDQSSSGETQYF
>.|TRBD1|TRBJ2-1|TRBV6-5
TGTGCCAGCAGTTACTCGGGACAGGGGCTGTTCTTC
CASSYSGQGLFF
>.|.|TRBJ1-5|TRBV28
TGTGCCAGCAGTACTATTCAGCCCCAGCATTTT
CASSTIQPQHF
>.|TRBD2|TRBJ2-6|TRBV9
TGTGCCAGCAGCGTAGGACTAGCGGGAGCTGGGGCCAACGTCCTGACTTTC
CASSVGLAGAGANVLTF
>few|TRBD1|TRBJ2-5|TRBV30
TGTGCCTGGAGTGCGCCCCGGGACAGAGTTTACCAAGAGACCCAGTACTTC
CAWSAPRDRVYQETQYF
>.|.|TRBJ2-7|TRBV28
TGTGCCAGCAAACTTGGGGGTGGCGACGAGCAGTACTTC
CASKLGGGDEQYF
>once|.|TRBJ2-1|TRBV7-9
TGTGCCAGCAGCTCCTCGGACCCCGAATCCTACAATGAGCAGTTCTTC
CASSSSDPESYNEQFF
>.|.|TRBJ2-7|TRBV2
TGTGCCAGCAGTGAGCTAGCGTCCCCTCGGAACTACGAGCAGTACTTC
CASSELASPRNYEQYF
>.|TRBD2|TRBJ2-7|TRBV3-1/TRBV3-2
TGTGCCAGCAGCCTGACGGGACTAGCGGGCGAGCAGTACTTC
CASSLTGLAGEQYF
>.|.|TRBJ1-2|TRBV28
TGTGCCAGCAGGGTAGGGACGGATTATGGCTACACCTTC
CASRVGTDYGYTF
>.|TRBD2|TRBJ2-2|TRBV19
TGTGCCAGTAGTATCGCGGGGGGGCGGGAGCTGTTTTTT
CASSIAGGRELFF
>.|.|TRBJ2-2|TRBV7-8
TGTGCCAGCAGCCTCGACACGAACGGAAGGGAGCTGTTTTTT
CASSLDTNGRELFF
>.|.|TRBJ1-1|TRBV28
TGTGCCAGTCGGCTCTTCGGTACTGAAGCTTTCTTT
CASRLFGTEAFF
>.|.|TRBJ2-1|TRBV6-4
TGTGCCAGCAGCAGGGACGGGGTTTCCTACAATGAGCAGTTCTTC
CASSRDGVSYNEQFF
>once|TRBD1|TRBJ2-5|TRBV5-4
TGTGCCACCAATTCGGACAGGGGGCGTGGCGGGAGCAAGGGGGAGACCCAGTACTTC
CATNSDRGRGGSKGETQYF
>.|.|TRBJ1-5|TRBV7-2
TGTGCCAGCAGCTCCACCTTAAATCAGCCCCAGCATTTT
CASSSTLNQPQHF
>.|TRBD2|TRBJ2-7|TRBV27
TGTGCCAGCAGCCGTCTAGCGGGGACCTACGAGCAGTACTTC
CASSRLAGTYEQYF
>.|TRBD1|TRBJ1-2|TRBV19
TGTGCCAGTAGTCCCTGGACAGGAGATAACTATGGCTACACCTTC
CASSPWTGDNYGYTF
>.|.|TRBJ2-7|TRBV2
TGTGCCAGTTCTCCGGGACTGGACTCCTACGAGCAGTACTTC
CASSPGLDSYEQYF
>few|.|TRBJ1-5|TRBV2
TGTGCCAGCAAATACAGAGAGGATCAGCCCCAGCATTTT
CASKYREDQPQHF
>.|.|TRBJ2-7|TRBV18
TGTGCCAGCTCACCACTAAACGCACCTCCTGACGAGCAGTACTTC
CASSPLNAPPDEQYF
>few|TRBD2|TRBJ2-7|TRBV7-9
TGTGCCAGCAGCATGGACAGGGGACTAGCGGGAGCAACCTACGAGCAGTACTTC
CASSMDRGLAGATYEQYF
>.|.|TRBJ2-2|TRBV4-3
TGCGCCAGCAGCCAGATTACGACAGAGAACACCGGGGAGCTGTTTTTT
CASSQITTENTGELFF
>once|.|TRBJ1-1|TRBV19
TGTGCCAGTAGTATAGACAGGGGTGGTGAAGCTTTCTTT
CASSIDRGGEAFF
>.|TRBD1|TRBJ2-1|TRBV28
TGTGCCAGCAGTTTATTTGGTGGGTCAGGGGGAAAGCGTAGAGCCTACAATGAGCAGTTCTTC
CASSLFGGSGGKRRAYNEQFF
>.|TRBD1|TRBJ1-1|TRBV5-4
TGTGCCAGCAGCAGACCCCCGGGACAGGGCACTGAAGCTTTCTTT
CASSRPPGQGTEAFF
>.|.|TRBJ2-7|TRBV29-1
TGCAGCGTTAGCAGCGAGGATTACGAGCAGTACTTC
CSVSSEDYEQYF
>.|.|TRBJ2-1|TRBV18
TGTGCCAGCTCACCAAGGAGGGACGGAGCCTACAATGAGCAGTTCTTC
CASSPRRDGAYNEQFF
>.|TRBD1|TRBJ1-6|TRBV6-1
TGTGCCAGCAGTGCCCGATCGGACAGGCGGCCCTATAATTCACCCCTCCACTTT
CASSARSDRRPYNSPLHF
>once|.|TRBJ1-3|TRBV30
TGTGCCTGGAGCCCGGACAGTCTTGGAAACACCATATATTTT
CAWSPDSLGNTIYF
>.|TRBD1|TRBJ2-7|TRBV6-5
TGTGCCAGCAGGACGGGGACAGGGAACTCCTACGAGCAGTACTTC
CASRTGTGNSYEQYF
>.|.|TRBJ2-7|TRBV5-1
TGCGCCAGCAGCTTGGGAGTATTTTCTGCATCCGAGCAGTACTTC
CASSLGVFSASEQYF
>.|.|TRBJ1-1|TRBV30
TGTGCCTGGAGTGGTAGGGTTCAAGCTTTCTTT
CAWSGRVQAFF
>.|TRBD1|TRBJ1-5|TRBV18
TGTGCCAGCTCACCCGGGACAGCAGGGGGTCAGCCCCAGCATTTT
CASSPGTAGGQPQHF
>.|TRBD2|TRBJ2-1|TRBV6-5
TGTGCCAGCAGTTACGTAGGACTAGCGGTTAGTGAGCAGTTCTTC
CASSYVGLAVSEQFF
>.|TRBD1|TRBJ1-4|TRBV15
TGTGCCACCAGCGGCCAGACAGGGCGACATAATGAAAAACTGTTTTTT
CATSGQTGRHNEKLFF
>.|.|TRBJ1-5|TRBV15
TGTGCCACCAGCAGAGATCCGGGGAGTTATAGCAATCAGCCCCAGCATTTT
CATSRDPGSYSNQPQHF
>.|.|TRBJ2-7|TRBV21-1
TGTGCCAGCAGCTCCCAGGGACTAGCGGAAACCTACGAGCAGTACTTC
CASSSQGLAETYEQYF
>.|.|TRBJ2-3|TRBV11-2
TGTGCCAGCAGCTTTGACAGAAGCACAGATACGCAGTATTTT
CASSFDRSTDTQYF
>.|TRBD1|TRBJ2-1|TRBV11-2
TGTGCCAGCAGCTTAGTTAGACAGGGTCGCCACAATGAGCAGTTCTTC
CASSLVRQGRHNEQFF
>.|.|TRBJ1-1|TRBV19
TGTGCCAGTAGTATAGGTGCCGCGGAAGCTTTCTTT
CASSIGAAEAFF
>once|.|TRBJ2-7|TRBV13
TGTGCCAGCAGCTTCGAGACCTACGAGCAGTACTTC
CASSFETYEQYF
>.|TRBD2|TRBJ2-2|TRBV25-1
TGTGCCAGCAGTGAATCCGGCGGGAGGAGTGCCGGGGAGCTGTTTTTT
CASSESGGRSAGELFF
>.|.|TRBJ1-1|TRBV18
TGTGCCAGCTCACTACGGGGGGAGCCGAACACTGAAGCTTTCTTT
CASSLRGEPNTEAFF
>.|TRBD1|TRBJ1-1|TRBV3-1/TRBV3-2
TGTGCCAGCAGCCGGGACAGGGGAATTCAGAAAGCTTTCTTT
CASSRDRGIQKAFF
>.|.|TRBJ2-3|TRBV18
TGTGCCAGCTCACCACTGCGAATACTAGGAACAGATACGCAGTATTTT
CASSPLRILGTDTQYF
>.|TRBD1|TRBJ2-3|TRBV6-5
TGTGCCAGCACCAAGGGGACAGGGGTGAAAGATACGCAGTATTTT
CASTKGTGVKDTQYF
>.|.|TRBJ2-5|TRBV2
TGTGCCAGCAGTCTTCACATGATTCAAGAGACCCAGTACTTC
CASSLHMIQETQYF
>.|TRBD1|TRBJ1-2|TRBV2
TGTGCCAGCAGGGGACAGGCGTCCTATGGCTACACCTTC
CASRGQASYGYTF
>.|.|TRBJ2-2|TRBV5-1
TGCGCCAGCAGCTTGGTAGCGACAAACACCGGGGAGCTGTTTTTT
CASSLVATNTGELFF
>.|.|TRBJ1-6|TRBV6-1
TGTGCCAGCAGAGAAGGGAGGGGGGATAATTCACCCCTCCACTTT
CASREGRGDNSPLHF
>.|TRBD1|TRBJ2-6|TRBV4-1
TGCGCCAGCAGCCAAGGGGGGACAGGGCGGTTTCGGGCCAACGTCCTGACTTTC
CASSQGGTGRFRANVLTF
>.|TRBD2|TRBJ2-1|TRBV7-6
TGTGCCAGCAGCTCAGTAGCGGGGGAGAACTCCTACAATGAGCAGTTCTTC
CASSSVAGENSYNEQFF
>.|TRBD2|TRBJ2-7|TRBV10-2
TGCGCCAGCAGCACCACTGGACTAGCGACAACCAGGGCCTCCTACGAGCAGTACTTC
CASSTTGLATTRASYEQYF